One sample yielded the 19 T cell receptor beta chains listed below, sequenced in a study of tumor-infiltrating lymphocytes in primary liver carcinoma. Starting material of 450 to 550 ng total RNA yielded TCR beta cDNA via a constant-region primer. Library construction for TCR beta comprised three nested multiplex PCR rounds performed with slightly modified ARM-PCR. The opening two PCR rounds, approximately 10 cycles each, paired TRBV1-TRBV30 forward primers with a C-beta reverse primer. TCRdb ran MiXCR on the multiplex PCR reads and lists one entry per CDR3 protein. The table has almost 200,000 distinct CDR3 sequences, around 60% seen once. Germline DNA was extracted too, while blood RNA derived from unsorted whole blood. The sample consisted of peripheral blood. Receptors were obtained from a woman aged 55-69 years with primary liver carcinoma and hepatitis B virus infection.

As for this clonotype: A much larger clone lies a single base off, so this may be a read error. The genes are TRBV5-4 and TRBJ2-1; TRBD2 agrees at 9 bases. In germline, CDR1 is SGHNT, CDR2 YYREEE (reference sequence). The CDR3 has 16 residues. The CDR3 loop reads CARSLGAGTSNNEQFF. CDR3 DNA: TGTGCCAGGAGCTTGGGGGCCGGGACTAGCAATAATGAGCAGTTCTTC.

V usage is TRBV20-1 and J usage is TRBJ2-3; TRBD2 aligns across 9 bases. This CDR3 spans 16 amino acids. CDR1 DFQATT and CDR2 SNEGSKA come from the germline V gene (reference sequence). Unmatched junction bases numbered 5, after V lost 0 bases and J lost 1 base. CDR3 loop: CSARDPAGGGTDTQYF. The CDR3 coding sequence is TGCAGTGCTAGAGATCCCGCGGGAGGGGGCACAGATACGCAGTATTTT.

About this clonotype itself: At one end the junction does not follow the germline gene, possibly because of a read error. The genes are TRBV4-2 and TRBJ1-4, with D hard to call. Germline loops: CDR1 LGHNA, CDR2 YNFKEQ. The CDR3 is 15 amino acids. Here the CDR3 DNA reads TGTGCCAGCTGCCAAGGTCGGACGGATGGAGAAAAACTGTTTTTT. It specifies CASCQGRTDGEKLFF.

A word on this clonotype: The junction departs from the called germline gene at one end, perhaps through a read error. The rearrangement uses TRBV6-5 and TRBJ2-7; D is perhaps TRBD1 (6 bases). The CDR3 contains 18 residues. The germline V gene has CDR1 MNHEY and CDR2 SVGAGI. DNA of the CDR3: TGTGTCAGCAGTAAACTCCCTCCAGCAGGGGCGGACTCCTACGAGCAGTACTTC. This codes for CVSSKLPPAGADSYEQYF.

J is TRBJ2-6 and V is TRBV4-2; tentatively, D is TRBD1 or TRBD2 (5 bases each). This CDR3 is 17 amino acids long. V lost 6 bases and J lost 0, with 15 bases in between. The germline V gene has CDR1 LGHNA and CDR2 YNFKEQ. CDR3 DNA sequence: TGTGCCAGCAGTCCTCGGGACGGTGACTCTGGGGCCAACGTCCTGACTTTC. Amino acids: CASSPRDGDSGANVLTF.

Worth noting for this clonotype: The CDR3 does not close with the conserved phenylalanine or tryptophan, likely indicating a read error. This chain joins TRBV7-9 and TRBJ1-1; no firm D call. The CDR3 runs to 13 residues. The V end lost 8 bases, the J end lost 0 bases, and 10 bases lay between the germline ends. Germline-derived CDR1 and CDR2 are SEHNR and FQNEAQ (reference sequence). CDR3 bases: TGTGCCAGCCAGGACGTAATGAACACTGAAGCTTTCCTT. The encoded protein is CASQDVMNTEAFL.

About this clonotype itself: A much more abundant neighbour one base away suggests this may be a read error. CDR3 sequence: CVSSAGYNEQFF. In DNA, the CDR3 is TGTGTCAGCTCCGCAGGGTACAATGAGCAGTTCTTC. The chain recombines TRBV6-5 with TRBJ2-1; perhaps TRBD1 as D (5 bases). The length of the CDR3 is 12 residues. The germline V gene encodes CDR1 MNHEY and CDR2 SVGAGI.

This clonotype has just a few counts. Compared with germline, one end of the junction differs, possibly owing to a read error. This sequence joins TRBV11-1 and TRBJ2-4; TRBD2 aligns across 13 bases. The V gene's germline CDR1 is SGHAT and CDR2 FQDESV (reference sequence). This CDR3 has 17 residues. In DNA form, the CDR3 reads TGCGCCAGCAGCTCTCCCGGGACTAGCGGGACCAAAAACATTCAGTACTTC. As protein: CASSSPGTSGTKNIQYF.

This clonotype was counted at least ten times. The chain combines TRBV24-1 with TRBJ1-5; no firm D call. V lost 0 bases and J lost 2, with 4 bases in between. This CDR3 spans 14 amino acids. Germline loops: CDR1 KGHDR, CDR2 SFDVKD. This CDR3 reads CATSDLQGNQPQHF. CDR3 DNA: TGTGCCACCAGTGATTTGCAGGGCAATCAGCCCCAGCATTTT.

On this clonotype: One junction end does not reproduce the germline sequence, and a read error may be involved. The chain couples TRBV12-3 or TRBV12-4 to TRBJ2-3; D is possibly TRBD2 (6 bases). The CDR3 runs to 15 residues. This CDR3 reads CASSLRGKETVTQYF. CDR3 bases: TGTGCCAGCAGTTTACGGGGGAAGGAGACAGTTACGCAGTATTTT.

Remarks on this clonotype: At one boundary the junction diverges from the germline segment, which might be a read error. V and J are TRBV30 and TRBJ2-3, with 7 nucleotides matching TRBD2. The CDR3 loop spans 15 amino acids. Germline V lookup: CDR1 GTSNPN, CDR2 SVGIG (reference sequence). The CDR3 bases are TGTACCTGTAGTGTGGGTCTAGCGGCTTGGGATACGCAGTATTTT. Translation gives CTCSVGLAAWDTQYF. Full variable domain (remainder filled in from reference TRBV30 and TRBJ2-3): SQTIHQWPATLVQPVGSPLSLECTVEGTSNPNLYWYRQAAGRGLQLLFYSVGIGQISSEVPQNLSASRPQDRQFILSSKKLLLSDSGFYLCTCSVGLAAWDTQYFGPGTRLTVL.

Details on this clonotype: This may arise from a read error, as a much more abundant clone is one base away. The chain carries TRBV28 and TRBJ1-1, with D hard to call. Germline-derived CDR1 and CDR2 are MDHEN and SYDVKM. CDR3 length: 15 amino acids. V lost 10 bases and J lost 3, with 21 bases in between. In DNA form, the CDR3 reads TGTGCCAACAGCCCTCTTAGAATGCGAGACACTGAAGCTTTCTTT. It is translated as CANSPLRMRDTEAFF. The complete variable domain, with remaining parts taken from reference TRBV28 and TRBJ1-1, reads DVKVTQSSRYLVKRTGEKVFLECVQDMDHENMFWYRQDPGLGLRLIYFSYDVKMKEKGDIPEGYSVSREKKERFSLILESASTNQTSMYLCANSPLRMRDTEAFFGQGTRLTVV.

Regarding this clonotype: One end of the junction is discordant with germline, which a read error may explain. The genes are TRBV10-3 and TRBJ2-3, with D possibly matching TRBD2 (6 bases). Germline V CDR1 and CDR2: ENHRY, SYGVKD. The CDR3 spans 14 residues. CDR3 in amino acids: CAISVGGGADTQYF. CDR3 bases: TGTGCCATCAGTGTGGGGGGAGGCGCAGATACACAGTATTTT.

The sample holds many counts of this clonotype. This sequence joins TRBV6-5 and TRBJ1-2; a weak D match, TRBD1 (5 bases). Trimming pared 5 bases from V and 4 bases from J, leaving 17 bases between. The CDR3 covers 15 residues. The V gene's germline CDR1 is MNHEY and CDR2 SVGAGI. CDR3 DNA: TGTGCCAGCAGTCCTAGGCCCGACAGTGGCTATGGCTACACCTTC. It is translated as CASSPRPDSGYGYTF.

A word on this clonotype: It is likely a read error, because the conserved phenylalanine at the end of the CDR3 is missing. The V call is TRBV11-2, the J call TRBJ2-1; the match to TRBD2 covers 13 bases. From germline, CDR1 is SGHAT and CDR2 FQNNGV. The CDR3 loop spans 15 amino acids. J lost 7 bases, V lost 5 bases, and 5 bases had no gene match. CDR3 loop: CASSRTSGSLNEQFS. The CDR3 nucleotides read TGTGCCAGCAGCAGGACTAGCGGGAGTTTAAATGAGCAGTTCTCC.

This clonotype was observed at least ten times. CDR3 in amino acids: CASSLRDRGIYEQYF. In nucleotides, the CDR3 is TGTGCCAGCAGCTTAAGAGACAGGGGAATCTACGAGCAGTACTTC. J is TRBJ2-7 and V is TRBV11-2; 8 bases are shared with TRBD1. The CDR3 length is 15 residues. Germline V gene sequence: CDR1 SGHAT, CDR2 FQNNGV. The ends lost 2 bases at V and 3 bases at J; junction bases unmatched: 6.

This clonotype came up many times. This chain joins TRBV6-1 and TRBJ2-7; the match to TRBD1 covers 9 bases. The V and J ends lost 2 bases and 4 bases, in that order; junction bases with no gene match: 9. The CDR3 loop spans 16 amino acids. Germline lookup yields CDR1 MNHNS and CDR2 SASEGT. CDR3 protein: CASSEPGQGRAYEQYF. The DNA of the CDR3 is TGTGCCAGCAGTGAACCGGGACAGGGAAGAGCTTACGAGCAGTACTTC.

V usage is TRBV7-9 and J usage is TRBJ2-3; 10 bases line up with TRBD1. Germline trimming cut 1 base from V and 6 bases from J; bases unmatched to any gene: 7. The V gene's germline CDR1 is SEHNR and CDR2 FQNEAQ (reference sequence). The CDR3 has 16 residues. The CDR3 nucleotides read TGTGCCAGCAGCTTAGTCGGGACAGGGGAACGGGATACGCAGTATTTT. Amino acids: CASSLVGTGERDTQYF. The whole variable domain, remainder taken from reference TRBV7-9 and TRBJ2-3, is DTGVSQNPRHKITKRGQNVTFRCDPISEHNRLYWYRQTLGQGPEFLTYFQNEAQLEKSRLLSDRFSAERPKGSFSTLEIQRTEQGDSAMYLCASSLVGTGERDTQYFGPGTRLTVL.

J is TRBJ2-3 and V is TRBV11-1; D possibly corresponds to TRBD1 (5 bases). Trimming left V 5 bases short and J 4 bases short, with 25 bases between. Germline assignment: CDR1 SGHAT and CDR2 FQDESV (reference sequence). The CDR3 length is 18 residues. Written as DNA, the CDR3 is TGTGCCAGCAGCCTCGGCGGCCGCGTAGGGGTGCTTGCAGATACGCAGTATTTT. The encoded protein is CASSLGGRVGVLADTQYF.